The 17 T cell receptor beta chains given below trace back to one sample, sequenced in a study of PD-1 blockade in classical Hodgkin lymphoma. Brentuximab vedotin exposure varied, and every patient relapsed after autologous stem cell transplantation. Generated by immunoSEQ multiplex PCR, the TCRdb table keeps only in-frame clones and is missing some. The table includes about 14,000 clones, roughly 82% detected once. Source: peripheral blood mononuclear cells (PBMCs), taken at baseline. These receptors all stem from a human donor with classical Hodgkin lymphoma.

The CDR3, as DNA: TGTGCCAGCAGCTTATCCACCTACGAGCAGTACTTC. Its protein is CASSLSTYEQYF. The V and J genes are TRBV7-9 and TRBJ2-7; no definite D call. From germline, CDR1 is SEHNR and CDR2 FQNEAQ (reference sequence). V dropped 2 bases and J dropped 2 bases, with 4 bases sitting between them. This CDR3 has 12 residues.

The J gene is TRBJ1-4, the V gene TRBV18, with D hard to call. V lost 4 bases and J 0 bases, leaving 12 bases between the germline ends. Germline V gives CDR1 KGHSH, CDR2 LQKENI. CDR3 length: 16 residues. The CDR3 DNA reads as TGTGCCAGCTCACGAGGGAGAATATCAACTAATGAAAAACTGTTTTTT. Translation: CASSRGRISTNEKLFF. The variable domain in full, completed from reference TRBV18 and TRBJ1-4, reads NAGVMQNPRHLVRRRGQEARLRCSPMKGHSHVYWYRQLPEEGLKFMVYLQKENIIDESGMPKERFSAEFPKEGPSILRIQQVVRGDSAAYFCASSRGRISTNEKLFFGSGTQLSVL.

This clone came up once. The chain recombines TRBV7-9 with TRBJ1-1; D unclear. CDR1 is SEHNR, CDR2 FQNEAQ, per germline (reference sequence). Trimming took off 2 bases at V and 0 bases at J, with 10 bases between the two ends. This CDR3 contains 15 residues. This chain's CDR3 is CASSLRVNMNTEAFF. DNA of the CDR3: TGTGCCAGCAGCTTACGGGTGAACATGAACACTGAAGCTTTCTTT.

The V gene is TRBV2, the J gene TRBJ1-2; no reliable D call. Germline values: CDR1 SNHLY, CDR2 FYNNEI. Trimming stripped 4 bases from V and 4 bases from J, with 10 bases between. This CDR3 comprises 13 residues. The CDR3 region has the DNA TGTGCCAGCAGTGCGGTGAGAAGCTATGGCTACACCTTC. Encoded protein: CASSAVRSYGYTF.

The CDR3 coding sequence is TGCGCCAGCAGCTTGACTAGGGGGGGTGACACCGGGGAGCTGTTTTTT. It yields the protein CASSLTRGGDTGELFF. This rearrangement joins TRBV5-1 to TRBJ2-2, with TRBD2 as a possible D gene (7 bases). Trimming shortened V by 1 base and J by 3 bases, and 13 bases separated the two germline ends. Germline-derived CDR1 and CDR2 are SGHRS and YFSETQ. This CDR3 is built from 16 residues. The full variable domain, completed using reference TRBV5-1 and TRBJ2-2, is KAGVTQTPRYLIKTRGQQVTLSCSPISGHRSVSWYQQTPGQGLQFLFEYFSETQRNKGNFPGRFSGRQFSNSRSEMNVSTLELGDSALYLCASSLTRGGDTGELFFGEGSRLTVL.

The rearrangement joins TRBV21-1 to TRBJ2-3. TRBV21-1 is a known pseudogene. CDR3 length: 16 amino acids. Here the CDR3 DNA reads TGTGCCAGCAGCAAAGCTCGCAATTGTAGGACCTCAGATCGGTATTTT. This translates into CASSKARNCRTSDRYF.

The chain carries TRBV7-8 and TRBJ2-3; D is undetermined. V was trimmed by 5 bases and J by 0 bases, leaving 12 bases between them. This CDR3 is 15 amino acids long. Germline V gene lookup returns CDR1 SGHVS and CDR2 FQNEAQ. The CDR3, as DNA: TGTGCCAGCAGCCCACTCACCTCTAGCACAGATACGCAGTATTTT. Amino acid sequence: CASSPLTSSTDTQYF.

The V gene is TRBV7-2, the J gene TRBJ2-1; TRBD1 aligns across 7 bases. Trimming took 2 bases from V and 13 from J; bases not matched to a gene: 5. The CDR3 loop spans 12 amino acids. Germline V gene sequence: CDR1 SGHTA, CDR2 FQGNSA. The CDR3 coding sequence is TGTGCCAGCAGCTTACTGTCAGGGGGTCAGTTCTTC. Its protein product is CASSLLSGGQFF. Full variable domain (remainder filled in from reference TRBV7-2 and TRBJ2-1): GAGVSQSPSNKVTEKGKDVELRCDPISGHTALYWYRQSLGQGLEFLIYFQGNSAPDKSGLPSDRFSAERTGGSVSTLTIQRTQQEDSAVYLCASSLLSGGQFFGPGTRLTVL.

This clone has more than one count but fewer than ten. The V and J genes are TRBV2 and TRBJ1-3; the D is unclear. Per the germline V gene, CDR1 is SNHLY and CDR2 is FYNNEI. The CDR3 sequence is 16 residues long. V was cut by 2 bases and J by 0 bases, with 11 bases left in between. The CDR3: CASSETEAGSGNTIYF. The CDR3, as DNA: TGTGCCAGCAGTGAAACGGAAGCTGGCTCTGGAAACACCATATATTTT.

This chain joins TRBV7-9 and TRBJ2-5; 7 bases are a match to TRBD2. Per the germline V gene, CDR1 is SEHNR and CDR2 is FQNEAQ (reference sequence). V lost 2 bases to trimming and J lost 1 base; unmatched junction nucleotides: 4. CDR3 length: 15 residues. CDR3 nucleotides: TGTGCCAGCAGCTTATCCAGGGAGGGCCAAGAGACCCAGTACTTC. It specifies CASSLSREGQETQYF.

This sequence joins TRBV5-1 and TRBJ2-3; D is possibly TRBD1 (6 bases). Per germline, CDR1 SGHRS and CDR2 YFSETQ. V lost 1 base and J 5 bases, leaving 14 bases between the germline ends. CDR3 length equals 15 residues. This CDR3 reads CASSLLQGNEDTQYF. The CDR3 nucleotides are TGCGCCAGCAGCTTGTTACAGGGCAACGAAGATACGCAGTATTTT. The complete variable domain, with remaining parts taken from reference TRBV5-1 and TRBJ2-3, reads KAGVTQTPRYLIKTRGQQVTLSCSPISGHRSVSWYQQTPGQGLQFLFEYFSETQRNKGNFPGRFSGRQFSNSRSEMNVSTLELGDSALYLCASSLLQGNEDTQYFGPGTRLTVL.

The rearrangement links TRBV7-2 to TRBJ1-3; 7 nucleotides align to TRBD1. Germline CDR1 and CDR2: SGHTA and FQGNSA. The ends lost 5 bases at V and 4 bases at J; junction bases unmatched: 8. The CDR3 has 15 amino acids. CDR3: CASSPNRGRGNTIYF. CDR3 DNA: TGTGCCAGCAGCCCCAACAGGGGAAGAGGAAACACCATATATTTT.

The chain joins TRBV27 to TRBJ2-7; D is undetermined. Trimming stripped 5 bases from V and 1 base from J, with 9 bases between. CDR1 is MNHEY, CDR2 SMNVEV, per germline (reference sequence). CDR3 length: 13 residues. CDR3 loop: CASSAVRSYEQYF. The CDR3 bases are TGTGCCAGCAGTGCCGTCCGGTCCTACGAGCAGTACTTC.

This sequence joins TRBV5-4 and TRBJ1-3; no clear D gene. This CDR3 is built from 15 residues. V lost 0 bases to trimming and J lost 0 bases, with 7 bases between them. Germline loops: CDR1 SGHNT, CDR2 YYREEE (reference sequence). CDR3 loop: CASSLDVYSGNTIYF. As DNA, the CDR3 is TGTGCCAGCAGCTTGGATGTTTACTCTGGAAACACCATATATTTT.

CDR3 sequence (DNA): TGTGCCAGCAGCCCTACAATGGACGTCGGGCCCCAGCATTTT. This codes for CASSPTMDVGPQHF. The J gene is TRBJ1-5, the V gene TRBV11-2; the D is unclear. Germline lookup yields CDR1 SGHAT and CDR2 FQNNGV. The CDR3 sequence is 14 residues long. Deletions cut 5 bases from V and 9 bases from J, with 17 bases between.

This clone has only a few counts. The V gene is TRBV5-1, the J gene TRBJ2-1, with TRBD1 matching over 7 bases. In germline, CDR1 is SGHRS, CDR2 YFSETQ. The CDR3 sequence is 15 residues long. Trimming removed 4 bases from V and 1 base from J; junction bases left unmatched: 5. The CDR3 is CASSGQTGSYNEQFF. The CDR3 DNA is TGCGCCAGCAGCGGTCAGACAGGGTCCTACAATGAGCAGTTCTTC. The whole variable domain, remainder taken from reference TRBV5-1 and TRBJ2-1, is KAGVTQTPRYLIKTRGQQVTLSCSPISGHRSVSWYQQTPGQGLQFLFEYFSETQRNKGNFPGRFSGRQFSNSRSEMNVSTLELGDSALYLCASSGQTGSYNEQFFGPGTRLTVL.

In this sample, this clone turned up once. This chain joins TRBV27 and TRBJ2-2; 7 bases fit TRBD2. The CDR3 runs to 18 residues. Germline CDR1 MNHEY, CDR2 SMNVEV (reference sequence). V shed 3 bases and J 0 bases; nucleotides not matched to a gene: 10. CDR3 coding DNA: TGTGCCAGCAGTTTTAGATTCCGGGACTATGCGAACACCGGGGAGCTGTTTTTT. Residues: CASSFRFRDYANTGELFF.